The 20 T cell receptor beta chains given below trace back to one sample, sequenced in a study of CD8+ T cells in alopecia areata. RNA was extracted and reverse transcribed into cDNA as the sequencing template. The assay was immunoSEQ multiplex PCR, and TCRdb's table has in-frame clones only and misses some. The sample includes almost 250,000 clones, around 67% of them seen just once. The material was CD4+ T cells sorted from blood, obtained at week 0. The receptors come from a human donor with alopecia areata.

The J gene is TRBJ2-1, the V gene TRBV5-6; 7 nucleotides match TRBD2. The germline V gene encodes CDR1 SGHDT and CDR2 YYEEEE. The CDR3 has 13 amino acids. V shed 1 base and J 10 bases; nucleotides not matched to a gene: 5. CDR3 loop: CASSLPGLYEQFF. DNA for the CDR3: TGTGCCAGCAGCTTGCCGGGACTATACGAGCAGTTCTTC.

The V gene is TRBV25-1, the J gene TRBJ2-7; D is perhaps TRBD2 (6 bases). Germline CDR1 MGHDK, CDR2 SYGVNS. Between the trimmed V and J ends, which lost 0 bases and 6 bases, there was a span of 12 bases. The CDR3 consists of 14 residues. The CDR3, as DNA: TGTGCCAGCAGTGAATATGGCCAGGGAGGCGAGCAGTACTTC. This encodes CASSEYGQGGEQYF.

This chain links TRBV29-1 with TRBJ1-4, with TRBD1 as a possible D gene (6 bases). The CDR3 loop spans 14 amino acids. Germline values: CDR1 SQVTM, CDR2 ANQGSEA. The V gene lost 7 bases and the J gene lost 10 bases, with 22 bases spanning the gap. The DNA for the CDR3 is TGCAGCGCTCGAGGGGACAACCCTGATGGAAAACTGTTTTTT. This sequence encodes CSARGDNPDGKLFF.

This clone appeared a few times. The chain combines TRBV29-1 with TRBJ2-7, with 15 nucleotides matching TRBD2. The trim removed 5 bases at V and 5 bases at J, leaving 10 bases unmatched. In germline, CDR1 is SQVTM, CDR2 ANQGSEA. This CDR3 is built from 16 residues. CDR3 protein: CSVSRGTSGGHDEQYF. CDR3 sequence (DNA): TGCAGCGTTTCCCGAGGGACTAGCGGGGGGCACGACGAGCAGTACTTC.

This clone is medium-sized in the sample. The rearrangement uses TRBV20-1 and TRBJ2-1; TRBD1 aligns across 9 bases. The CDR3 contains 11 residues. Trimming cost V 7 bases and J 13 bases; bases outside gene matches: 8. Germline assignment: CDR1 DFQATT and CDR2 SNEGSKA (reference sequence). Here the CDR3 DNA reads TGCAGTGGGAGGGGACAGGGAGGTCAGTTCTTC. It encodes CSGRGQGGQFF.

The chain is built from TRBV29-1 and TRBJ2-2; D is possibly TRBD2 (5 bases). Germline V gene data show CDR1 as SQVTM and CDR2 as ANQGSEA. With 7 bases removed from V and 7 bases from J, the gap between germline ends came to 13 bases. CDR3 length: 12 amino acids. The CDR3 loop reads CSALRENGELFF. DNA of the CDR3: TGCAGCGCCTTAAGGGAGAACGGGGAGCTGTTTTTT.

A remark on this clone: Additional DNA sequences in this sample encode the identical CDR3. The chain combines TRBV29-1 with TRBJ1-2; a possible D gene is TRBD1 (5 bases). Germline values: CDR1 SQVTM, CDR2 ANQGSEA. V lost 1 base and J 4 bases, leaving 7 bases between the germline ends. This CDR3 spans 12 amino acids. The CDR3 DNA reads as TGCAGCGTTGAAGGAGGGGCCTATGGCTACACCTTC. Amino acid sequence: CSVEGGAYGYTF.

V gene TRBV20-1 combines with J gene TRBJ2-3; D unresolved. Germline CDR1 DFQATT, CDR2 SNEGSKA (reference sequence). The CDR3 extends over 11 amino acids. V was shortened by 3 bases and J by 4 bases, with 5 bases between the two germline ends. The CDR3 DNA is TGCAGTGCTAGCGGCCCAGATACGCAGTATTTT. Protein sequence: CSASGPDTQYF.

The V and J genes are TRBV5-1 and TRBJ1-1; D ambiguous. There are 14 residues in the CDR3. The V end lost 0 bases, the J end lost 1 base, and 7 bases lay between the germline ends. In germline, CDR1 is SGHRS, CDR2 YFSETQ. CDR3 in amino acids: CASSLGQSNTEAFF. DNA for the CDR3: TGCGCCAGCAGCTTGGGTCAGTCGAACACTGAAGCTTTCTTT.

The chain carries TRBV6-5 and TRBJ2-3, with D hard to call. Trimming took 4 bases from V and 1 from J, leaving 6 bases between them. Germline V gene sequence: CDR1 MNHEY, CDR2 SVGAGI. This CDR3 has 13 residues. The CDR3 is CASSWQRTDTQYF. The CDR3 coding sequence is TGTGCCAGCAGTTGGCAGCGCACAGATACGCAGTATTTT.

V is TRBV30 and J is TRBJ1-1, with TRBD1 matching 9 bases. The CDR3 is 12 residues long. CDR1 is GTSNPN, CDR2 SVGIG, per germline (reference sequence). V lost 8 bases, J lost 3 bases, and 4 bases stayed unmatched. CDR3 bases: TGTGCCCGGGACAGGGAGCACACTGAAGCTTTCTTT. The encoded protein is CARDREHTEAFF.

V and J are TRBV29-1 and TRBJ1-2; 7 bases align to TRBD1. V gave up 6 bases and J gave up 0 bases; unmatched junction bases: 4. The CDR3 is 13 residues long. Germline CDR1 reads SQVTM; CDR2 reads ANQGSEA. The CDR3: CSVAQGPNYGYTF. CDR3 coding DNA: TGCAGCGTAGCACAGGGGCCTAACTATGGCTACACCTTC.

The chain couples TRBV5-4 to TRBJ2-5; possibly TRBD2 for D (6 bases). There are 16 residues in the CDR3. Germline V CDR1 and CDR2: SGHNT, YYREEE (reference sequence). The V end lost 0 bases, the J end lost 1 base, and 13 bases lay between the germline ends. CDR3 nucleotides: TGTGCCAGCAGCTTGGGGTCACTAGCATCCCAAGAGACCCAGTACTTC. Protein sequence: CASSLGSLASQETQYF.

This clone was detected a few times. The chain links TRBV15 to TRBJ2-3; D is possibly TRBD1 or TRBD2 (6 bases each). The germline V gene has CDR1 LNHNV and CDR2 YYDKDF (reference sequence). The CDR3 sequence is 14 residues long. V was clipped by 8 bases and J by 5 bases, with 17 bases between them. CDR3 in amino acids: CATEGGSPEDTQYF. Here the CDR3 DNA reads TGTGCCACCGAGGGGGGCTCCCCCGAAGATACGCAGTATTTT.

CDR3 nucleotides: TGCAGCGGCGGGGAGGGTGGCGAAAAACTGTTTTTT. Translation: CSGGEGGEKLFF. The chain uses TRBV29-1 and TRBJ1-4; D gene ambiguous. The V end lost 7 bases, the J end lost 8 bases, and 14 bases lay between the germline ends. Germline loops: CDR1 SQVTM, CDR2 ANQGSEA. The CDR3 covers 12 residues.

This clone was counted only a few times. The chain employs TRBV9 and TRBJ2-1, with 12 bases identical to TRBD2. The CDR3 is 16 amino acids. CDR1 is SGDLS and CDR2 is YYNGEE in the germline V gene. The J segment lost 2 bases and the V segment lost 4 bases, leaving 4 bases of the junction unmatched. The CDR3, as DNA: TGTGCCAGCAGCTTCGGACTAGCGGGGACCTACAATGAGCAGTTCTTC. This gives the protein CASSFGLAGTYNEQFF.

The V gene is TRBV30, the J gene TRBJ2-2; possible D gene TRBD1, 5 bases. From germline, CDR1 is GTSNPN and CDR2 SVGIG (reference sequence). The CDR3 covers 16 residues. V shed 2 bases and J shed 4 bases, with 17 bases lying between them. CDR3 residues: CAWSRAGRWVTGELFF. CDR3 sequence (DNA): TGTGCCTGGAGTAGGGCAGGGCGGTGGGTCACCGGGGAGCTGTTTTTT.

The chain combines TRBV7-3 with TRBJ2-3, with 7 bases matching TRBD1. The CDR3 runs 15 residues. With 5 bases clipped from V and 4 bases from J, the junction kept 9 bases outside the gene matches. Germline lookup yields CDR1 SGHTA and CDR2 FQGTGA. The CDR3 DNA reads TGTGCCAGCAGCACGAAGGGGGCGCCCCCAGATACGCAGTATTTT. This encodes CASSTKGAPPDTQYF.

The V gene is TRBV2, the J gene TRBJ1-4, with a weak D call TRBD1 (5 bases). Trimming removed 9 bases from V and 5 bases from J, with 16 bases in between. The CDR3 sequence is 14 residues long. Looked up from germline, CDR1 is SNHLY and CDR2 is FYNNEI. In DNA form, the CDR3 reads TGTGCCAGTAAGCCGGGACGAGGGAATGAAAAACTGTTTTTT. Translating it yields CASKPGRGNEKLFF.

The V gene is TRBV5-1, the J gene TRBJ2-1; the D call may be TRBD1 or TRBD2 (5 bases each). The ends were cut back, 5 bases at V and 0 bases at J, with 12 bases in the middle. Germline CDR1 is SGHRS and CDR2 is YFSETQ. This CDR3 has 15 residues. The CDR3 loop is CASSDGTSSYNEQFF. CDR3 coding DNA: TGCGCCAGCAGTGACGGGACGAGCTCCTACAATGAGCAGTTCTTC.